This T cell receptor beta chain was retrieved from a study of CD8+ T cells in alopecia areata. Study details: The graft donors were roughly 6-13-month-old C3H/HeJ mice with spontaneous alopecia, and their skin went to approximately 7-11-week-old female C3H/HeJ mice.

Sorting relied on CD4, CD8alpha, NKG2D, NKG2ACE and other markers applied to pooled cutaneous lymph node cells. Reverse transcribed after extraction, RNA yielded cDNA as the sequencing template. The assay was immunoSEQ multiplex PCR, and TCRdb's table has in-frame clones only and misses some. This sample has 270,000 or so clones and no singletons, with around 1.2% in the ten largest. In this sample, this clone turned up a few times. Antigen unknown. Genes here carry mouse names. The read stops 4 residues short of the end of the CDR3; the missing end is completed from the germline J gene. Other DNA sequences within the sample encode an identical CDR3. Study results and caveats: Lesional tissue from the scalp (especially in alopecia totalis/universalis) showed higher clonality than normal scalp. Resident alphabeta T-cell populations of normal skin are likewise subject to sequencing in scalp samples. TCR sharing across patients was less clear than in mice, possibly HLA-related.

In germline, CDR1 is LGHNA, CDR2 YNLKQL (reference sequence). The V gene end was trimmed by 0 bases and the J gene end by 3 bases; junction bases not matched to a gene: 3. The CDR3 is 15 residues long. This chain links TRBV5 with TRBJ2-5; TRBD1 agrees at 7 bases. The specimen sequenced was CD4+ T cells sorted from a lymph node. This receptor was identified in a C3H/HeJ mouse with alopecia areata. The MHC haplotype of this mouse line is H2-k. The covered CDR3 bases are TGTGCCAGCAGCCAAGACGGCAGGGGGCAAGAC. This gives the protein CASSQDGRGQD. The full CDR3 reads CASSQDGRGQDTQYF.